This is a list of T cell receptor beta chains from one sample in a study of blood T cell repertoires in COVID-19. Some clones are missing from TCRdb's copy, which holds only in-frame ones; the method was immunoSEQ multiplex PCR. Here the sample spans fewer than 300,000 clones, approximately 83% being singletons. Sequencing was carried out using peripheral blood. The receptors originated from a human donor in a cohort sampled during active COVID-19. The CDR3 runs from the conserved cysteine through the conserved F or W. The D gene is left open where the match is weak. Clone size is stated in some rows and not others, as once, few, many or a class when expanded.

TRBJ2-1,TRBV6-5,.,.,CASRGYPSYNEQFF,TGTGCCAGCAGGGGCTACCCCTCCTACAATGAGCAGTTCTTC
TRBJ2-3,TRBV27,.,.,CASRAFLADTQYF,TGTGCCAGCAGAGCATTTTTGGCAGATACGCAGTATTTT
TRBJ2-3,TRBV29-1,TRBD1,.,CSAHRGRGTDTQYF,TGCAGCGCCCACAGGGGAAGAGGCACAGATACGCAGTATTTT
TRBJ1-6,TRBV27,.,.,CASSLGGYSPLHF,TGTGCCAGCAGTTTAGGAGGGTATTCACCCCTCCACTTT
TRBJ2-2,TRBV7-2,.,.,CASSQTRAGELFF,TGTGCCAGCAGCCAGACAAGAGCCGGGGAGCTGTTTTTT
TRBJ2-7,TRBV6-5,.,.,CASSYSPSLGEQYF,TGTGCCAGCAGTTACTCGCCGTCCCTAGGCGAGCAGTACTTC
TRBJ2-2,TRBV18,.,few,CASSPWEWELFF,TGTGCCAGCTCACCGTGGGAGTGGGAGCTGTTTTTT
TRBJ2-5,TRBV30,.,.,CAWSAMTKETQYF,TGTGCCTGGAGTGCGATGACAAAAGAGACCCAGTACTTC
TRBJ1-4,TRBV9,.,few,CASSVGGPGSEFGEKLFF,TGTGCCAGCAGCGTAGGAGGTCCAGGGTCGGAGTTCGGAGAAAAACTGTTTTTT
TRBJ1-5,TRBV19,.,.,CASSPGQKNQPQHF,TGTGCCAGTAGCCCTGGACAGAAGAATCAGCCCCAGCATTTT
TRBJ2-1,TRBV7-3,.,.,CASSPRKERILENEQFF,TGTGCCAGCAGCCCCCGAAAGGAGCGGATTTTAGAGAATGAGCAGTTCTTC
TRBJ2-2,TRBV19,.,once,CASSIGQGRTGELFF,TGTGCCAGTAGTATAGGCCAGGGTCGTACCGGGGAGCTGTTTTTT
TRBJ1-5,TRBV6-6,.,.,CASSYGNRQNNQPQHF,TGTGCCAGCAGTTACGGGAATAGACAGAACAATCAGCCCCAGCATTTT
TRBJ2-4,TRBV30,.,.,CAWPPFDQAGRNIQYF,TGTGCCTGGCCCCCCTTTGACCAAGCAGGAAGAAACATTCAGTACTTC
TRBJ2-3,TRBV5-1,.,.,CASFLSTDTQYF,TGCGCCAGCTTCCTCTCCACAGATACGCAGTATTTT
TRBJ2-7,TRBV3-1/TRBV3-2,.,.,CASSQVTYEQYF,TGTGCCAGCAGCCAAGTCACCTACGAGCAGTACTTC
TRBJ1-6,TRBV14,.,.,CASSQARNSPLHF,TGTGCCAGCAGCCAAGCCAGGAATTCACCCCTCCACTTT
TRBJ2-2,TRBV5-1,TRBD1,.,CASSLQGWTNTGELFF,TGCGCCAGCAGCTTACAGGGGTGGACGAACACCGGGGAGCTGTTTTTT